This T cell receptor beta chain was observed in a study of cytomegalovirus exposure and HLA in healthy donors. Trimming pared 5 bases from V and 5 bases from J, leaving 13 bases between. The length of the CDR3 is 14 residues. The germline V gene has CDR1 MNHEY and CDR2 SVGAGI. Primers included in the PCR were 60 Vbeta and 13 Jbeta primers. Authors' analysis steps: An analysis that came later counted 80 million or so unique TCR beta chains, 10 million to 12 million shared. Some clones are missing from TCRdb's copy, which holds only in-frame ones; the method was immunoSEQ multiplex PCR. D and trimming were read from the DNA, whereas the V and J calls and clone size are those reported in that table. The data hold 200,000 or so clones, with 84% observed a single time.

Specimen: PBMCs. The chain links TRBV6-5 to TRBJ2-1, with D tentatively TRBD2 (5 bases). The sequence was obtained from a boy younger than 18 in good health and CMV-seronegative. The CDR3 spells CASSQEGAHNEQFF. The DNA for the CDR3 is TGTGCCAGCAGTCAAGAGGGAGCGCACAATGAGCAGTTCTTC.